This T cell receptor (beta chain) emerged from a study of blood T cell repertoires in COVID-19. Study context: Acute and convalescent COVID-19 specimens originated in the United States, Italy and Spain. The analysed material was cDNA or gDNA that came from T cells, B-cell-depleted T cells, or PBMCs.

Germline CDR1 and CDR2: SNHLY and FYNNEI. The CDR3 has 13 amino acids. V lost 8 bases to trimming and J lost 8 bases; unmatched junction nucleotides: 7. Per the authors' pipeline: Researchers report that nucleated cell counts were estimated from reference gene primer amplification. The method was immunoSEQ multiplex PCR; TCRdb's version includes in-frame clones alone and lacks a portion of them. Clone size and V and J calls were adopted from that table, with D and trimming inferred from the DNA. The sample consists of some 150,000 clones, roughly 80% of them appearing once. Sequencing was done on a sample of peripheral blood. This rearrangement joins TRBV2 to TRBJ1-4; 8 bases match TRBD1. The receptor's source is a woman aged 55-70 years with acute or convalescent COVID-19. Here the CDR3 DNA reads TGTGCCAGCTCCCCAGGGGGCCTGGAAAAACTGTTTTTT. The encoded protein is CASSPGGLEKLFF.